This record looks at one T cell receptor beta chain sequence and its context. Its antigen is unidentified. Per the germline V gene, CDR1 is SQVTM and CDR2 is ANQGSEA. Losses at the gene ends were 7 bases for V and 7 bases for J; bases not matched to a gene: 16. The CDR3 contains 15 residues. The data stem from a study of beta chain features in type 1 diabetes. The investigators reverse transcribed all of the isolated RNA, so they sequenced expressed TCRB transcripts. Sequenced by immunoSEQ multiplex PCR; TCRdb stores in-frame clones only, minus some. Of about 620,000 clones in the sample, about a sixth were seen once. General study points: Diminished insertions and augmented deletions at VDJ junctions characterized type 1 diabetes patients. Researchers cautioned that cDNA sequencing could over-represent cells with high TCR expression.

The rearrangement joins TRBV29-1 to TRBJ1-1; TRBD1 agrees at 9 bases. The sample comprised naive CD4+ T cells from blood. The origin of this receptor is a young man in good health. The CDR3 loop reads CSATHPGTGRIEAFF. The DNA of the CDR3 is TGCAGCGCCACCCATCCCGGGACAGGGAGGATTGAAGCTTTCTTT. The full variable domain, its missing parts supplied by reference TRBV29-1 and TRBJ1-1, is SAVISQKPSRDICQRGTSLTIQCQVDSQVTMMFWYRQQPGQSLTLIATANQGSEATYESGFVIDKFPISRPNLTFSTLTVSNMSPEDSSIYLCSATHPGTGRIEAFFGQGTRLTVV.